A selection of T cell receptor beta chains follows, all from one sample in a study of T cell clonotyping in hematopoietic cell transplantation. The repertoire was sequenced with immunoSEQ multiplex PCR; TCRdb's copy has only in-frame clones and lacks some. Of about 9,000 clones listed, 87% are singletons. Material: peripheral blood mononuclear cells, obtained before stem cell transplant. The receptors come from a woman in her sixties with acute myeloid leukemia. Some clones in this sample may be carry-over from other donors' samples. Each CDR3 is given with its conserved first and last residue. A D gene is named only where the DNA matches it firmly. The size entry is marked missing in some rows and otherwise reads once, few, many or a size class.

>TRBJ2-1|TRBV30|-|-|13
TGTGCCTGGATACGACAGATAGGCAATGAGCAGTTCTTC
CAWIRQIGNEQFF
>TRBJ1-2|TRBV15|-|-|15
TGTGCCACCAGCAGAGATAAGGGGACGGACTATGGCTACACCTTC
CATSRDKGTDYGYTF
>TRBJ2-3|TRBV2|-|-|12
TGTGCCAGCAGTGGGCGGGTGGATACGCAGTATTTT
CASSGRVDTQYF
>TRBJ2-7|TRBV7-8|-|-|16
TGTGCCAGCAGCTTATTCGGAGGCGGGACCCCCTACGAGCAGTACTTC
CASSLFGGGTPYEQYF
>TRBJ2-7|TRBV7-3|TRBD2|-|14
TGTGCCAGCAGCTTGGCCGGGACTAGCTCCGAGCAGTACTTC
CASSLAGTSSEQYF
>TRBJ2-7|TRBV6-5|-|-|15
TGTGCCAGCAGACCCACGATGACATCCTCCTACGAGCAGTACTTC
CASRPTMTSSYEQYF
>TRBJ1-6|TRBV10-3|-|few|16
TGTGCCATCACCAGGACTCACGGCGACTATAATTCACCCCTCCACTTT
CAITRTHGDYNSPLHF
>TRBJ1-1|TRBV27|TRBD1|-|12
TGTGCCAGCAGTTTTGAGGGGGCAGCAGCTTTCTTT
CASSFEGAAAFF
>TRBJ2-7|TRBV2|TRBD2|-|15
TGTGCCAACCCCCCTGGACTAGCGGACTCCTACGAGCAGTACTTC
CANPPGLADSYEQYF
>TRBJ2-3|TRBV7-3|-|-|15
TGTGCCAGCAGCTCAGGCCAGGGAGCCCAGAATACGCAGTATTTT
CASSSGQGAQNTQYF
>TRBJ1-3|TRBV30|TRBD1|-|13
TGTGCCTCGACAGGGAGCTCTGGAAACACCATATATTTT
CASTGSSGNTIYF
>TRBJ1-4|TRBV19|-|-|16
TGTGCCAGTAGTATCCCCATGCAGGGGAGGAGTGAAAAACTGTTTTTT
CASSIPMQGRSEKLFF
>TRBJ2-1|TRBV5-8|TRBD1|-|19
TGTGCCAGCAGCTTGGCCAAGGGTGACTGGACAGGGGGCTACAATGAGCAGTTCTTC
CASSLAKGDWTGGYNEQFF
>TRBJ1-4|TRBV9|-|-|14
TGTGCCAGCAGCCCACCCAGAGGCAGGGAAAAACTGTTTTTT
CASSPPRGREKLFF
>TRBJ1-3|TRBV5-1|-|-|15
TGCGCCAGCAGCTTGGGCGAGGCCTCTGGAAACACCATATATTTT
CASSLGEASGNTIYF
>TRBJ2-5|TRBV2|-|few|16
TGTGCCAGCAGTGAATTGACTGTGGGGGAAAAAGAGACCCAGTACTTC
CASSELTVGEKETQYF
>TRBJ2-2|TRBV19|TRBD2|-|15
TGTGCCAGTCGGCCGGGACTAGCAATTCCCGGGGAGCTGTTTTTT
CASRPGLAIPGELFF
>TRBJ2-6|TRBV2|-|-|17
TGTGCCAGCAGTGAAGCTTTTGGGGGGCCTGGGGCCAACGTCCTGACTTTC
CASSEAFGGPGANVLTF
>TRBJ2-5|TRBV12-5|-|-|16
TGTGCTAGTGGTTGGGGGACCCGGGGGGCGGGTGAGACCCAGTACTTC
CASGWGTRGAGETQYF
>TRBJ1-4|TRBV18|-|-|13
TGTGCCAGCTCACGGAAGGGAGAAGAAAAACTGTTTTTT
CASSRKGEEKLFF
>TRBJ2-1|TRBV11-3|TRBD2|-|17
TGTGCCAGCAGCTTAGAAACCGGGACTAGCGGATACAATGAGCAGTTCTTC
CASSLETGTSGYNEQFF
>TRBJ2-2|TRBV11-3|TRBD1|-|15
TGTGCCAGCAGCCCCGGGACAGGGAACACCGGGGAGCTGTTTTTT
CASSPGTGNTGELFF
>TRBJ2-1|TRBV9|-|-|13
TGTGCCAGCAACTACAGGGACCACAATGAGCAGTTCTTC
CASNYRDHNEQFF
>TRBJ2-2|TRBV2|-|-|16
TGTGCCAGCAGTGGGGCGCCCCCTCGGAACACCGGGGAGCTGTTTTTT
CASSGAPPRNTGELFF
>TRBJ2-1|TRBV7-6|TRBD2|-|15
TGTGCCAGCAGCCTGGGCGTGGGGGGGAATAATGAGCAGTTCTTC
CASSLGVGGNNEQFF
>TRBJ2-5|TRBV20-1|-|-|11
TGCAGTGCTAGAGAGCAAGAGACCCAGTACTTC
CSAREQETQYF
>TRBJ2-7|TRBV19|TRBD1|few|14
TGTGCCAGTAGTCTCTCGGGACAGGGTTACGAGCAGTACTTC
CASSLSGQGYEQYF
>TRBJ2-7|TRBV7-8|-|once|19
TGTGCCAGCAGCTTAATCTATGGGGACCTCGGGCGGGTCTCCTACGAGCAGTACTTC
CASSLIYGDLGRVSYEQYF
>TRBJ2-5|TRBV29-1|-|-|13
TGCAGCGTTGGCGGGGCAGGGAGGGAGACCCAGTACTTC
CSVGGAGRETQYF
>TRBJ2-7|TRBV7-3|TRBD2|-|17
TGTGCCAGCAGCCCTCACCCCCCGGGAGGGCCTTCCTACGAGCAGTACTTC
CASSPHPPGGPSYEQYF
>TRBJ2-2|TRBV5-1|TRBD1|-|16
TGCGCCAGCAGCCTGACCGGGACAGCTAACACCGGGGAGCTGTTTTTT
CASSLTGTANTGELFF
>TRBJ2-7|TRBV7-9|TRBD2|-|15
TGTGCCAGCAGCTTACAAGCGGGACTTACTACGGGGCAGTACTTC
CASSLQAGLTTGQYF
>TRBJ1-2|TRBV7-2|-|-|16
TGTGCCAGCAGCTCTTGGCCCCGGGGGCGGAACTATGGCTACACCTTC
CASSSWPRGRNYGYTF
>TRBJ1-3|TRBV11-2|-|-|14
TGTGCCAGCAGCTTACTAGACGGTGGAAACACCATATATTTT
CASSLLDGGNTIYF
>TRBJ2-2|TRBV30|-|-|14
TGTGCCTGGAGGGGCTTTTCAAACACCGGGGAGCTGTTTTTT
CAWRGFSNTGELFF
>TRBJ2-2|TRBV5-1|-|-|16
TGCGCCAGCAGCTTAAACGGCGATAGCGGCACCGGGGAGCTGTTTTTT
CASSLNGDSGTGELFF
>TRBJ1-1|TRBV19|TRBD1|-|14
TGTGCCAGTAGTTATACAGGGGTAGACACTGAAGCTTTCTTT
CASSYTGVDTEAFF
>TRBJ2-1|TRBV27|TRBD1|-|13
TGTGCCAGCAGAACAGGGGTCTACAATGAGCAGTTCTTC
CASRTGVYNEQFF
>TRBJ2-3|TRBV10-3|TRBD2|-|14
TGTGCCATCAGGCTAGCGGGAGTGGCGGATACGCAGTATTTT
CAIRLAGVADTQYF
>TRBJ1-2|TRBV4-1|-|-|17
TGCGCCAGCAGCCAAGATCCCCCAAACGCAGGGTTCTATGGCTACACCTTC
CASSQDPPNAGFYGYTF
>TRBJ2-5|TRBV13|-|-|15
TGTGCCAGCACCCTAGGCACGGGGCCTCAAGAGACCCAGTACTTC
CASTLGTGPQETQYF
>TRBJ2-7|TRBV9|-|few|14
TGTGCCAGCAGCGTAGAATTCTCCGCCTACGAGCAGTACTTC
CASSVEFSAYEQYF
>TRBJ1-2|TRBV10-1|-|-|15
TGCGCCAGCAGTGAAAGGGACCGGGTCCACTATGGCTACACCTTC
CASSERDRVHYGYTF
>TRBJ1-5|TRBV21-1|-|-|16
TGTGCCAGCAGAGGGACACCCGGCGGTAGCAATCAGCCCCAGCATTTT
CASRGTPGGSNQPQHF
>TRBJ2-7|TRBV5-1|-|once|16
TGCGCCAGCAGCTGGACCGGGGGCCTTAGCTCCTACGAGCAGTACTTC
CASSWTGGLSSYEQYF
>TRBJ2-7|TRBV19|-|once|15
TGTGCCAGTAGCAATACAGGGTTATCTTACGGCGAGCAGTACTTC
CASSNTGLSYGEQYF
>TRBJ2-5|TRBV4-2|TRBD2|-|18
TGTGCCAGCGACTCCGGGACTAGCGGGAGGTATCGGGCGGAGACCCAGTACTTC
CASDSGTSGRYRAETQYF
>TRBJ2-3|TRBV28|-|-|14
TGTGCCAGCAGTTTAATCGGGCAGACAGATACGCAGTATTTT
CASSLIGQTDTQYF
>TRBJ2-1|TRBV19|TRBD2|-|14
TGTGCCAGTAGTTGGGGAGGGTCCTACAATGAGCAGTTCTTC
CASSWGGSYNEQFF
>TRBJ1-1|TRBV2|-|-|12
TGTGCCAGCGGACAGTATATCACTGAAGCTTTCTTT
CASGQYITEAFF
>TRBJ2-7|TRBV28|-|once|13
TGTGCCAGCACCCCCCAAGCGGGCCACGAGCAGTACTTC
CASTPQAGHEQYF
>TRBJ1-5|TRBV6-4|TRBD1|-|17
TGTGCCAGCAGTGACTCCCGGGACAGACATAGCAATCAGCCCCAGCATTTT
CASSDSRDRHSNQPQHF
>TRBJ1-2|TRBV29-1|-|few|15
TGCAGCGTCGGACGGAACTTGATGGCTTCGTATGGCTACACCTTC
CSVGRNLMASYGYTF
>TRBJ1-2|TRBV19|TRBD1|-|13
TGTGCCAGTAGTGGGACAGCTTCATATGGCTACACCTTC
CASSGTASYGYTF
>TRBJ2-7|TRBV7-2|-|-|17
TGTGCCAGCAGCTTAGCCGACTCCTCCCCGCCCTACTACGAGCAGTACTTC
CASSLADSSPPYYEQYF
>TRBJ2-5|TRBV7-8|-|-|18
TGTGCCAGCAGCTTACCGACGAATTACCGGGACAACCAAGAGACCCAGTACTTC
CASSLPTNYRDNQETQYF